This is a list of T cell receptor beta chains from one sample in a study of glioma-infiltrating T cells. TCRdb itself ran the multiplex PCR reads through MiXCR, one entry per CDR3 protein. The sample has 35,000 to 45,000 distinct CDR3 sequences; around 20% are singletons. Sequencing used glioma tissue, nonneoplastic brain tissue, or PBMCs (not recorded which). These receptors came from a human donor with low-grade glioma or glioblastoma, undergoing nonglioma brain surgery, or in good health (not recorded which). Each CDR3 is given with its conserved first and last residue.

>TRBV29-1
CSVTRASDPRADTQYF
>TRBV20-1
CSAISGTGDSPDTQYF
>TRBV7-9
CASSVGAEDRAQFF
>TRBV12-3/TRBV12-4
CASSPIQGSENTEAFF
>TRBV10-2
CASSERLAGGLYNEQFF
>TRBV4-2
CARSQGLRTSEYNEQFF
>TRBV5-1
CASSVGGNSGNTIYF
>TRBV7-9
CATSRGTEAFF
>TRBV7-9
CASSSDRLAGDNEQFF
>TRBV7-9
CASSLGTSFSWANVLTF
>TRBV7-3
CASSLKLGTEAFF
>TRBV19
CASSTGGGPDTQYF
>TRBV25-1
CASSGGGSRNQPQHF
>TRBV4-1
CASSQGPSETQYF